These 19 T cell receptor beta chains came from one sample sequenced in a study of regulatory T cells in long-lasting Graves disease. Arm-PCR of CDR3 regions and iRepertoire HTBI primers were used to build TCR beta libraries. MiXCR was run by TCRdb on the multiplex PCR reads, yielding one entry per CDR3 protein. The sample holds approximately 560,000 distinct CDR3 sequences, 15% to 20% seen once. Stated time point: newly diagnosed GD, antithyroid drugs for less than 3 months. PBMC RNA served as the TCR library source. The sample also formed part of further work on T cells in Graves' hyperthyroidism and ophthalmopathy.

The sample in question was peripheral blood mononuclear cells (PBMCs), obtained at new diagnosis, from a patient treated with antithyroid drugs. All receptors come from a man in his late teens or twenties with Graves disease.

This clonotype came up a few times. The chain links TRBV19 to TRBJ2-7; weak D call: TRBD2 (5 bases). The germline V gene encodes CDR1 LNHDA and CDR2 SQIVND (reference sequence). This CDR3 has 15 residues. V was pared by 5 bases and J by 6 bases, with 20 bases between. The CDR3 DNA reads as TGTGCCAGTAGTCTACTGGTTGGCCCGGCGGGCGAGCAGTACTTC. The encoded protein is CASSLLVGPAGEQYF.

The gene calls are TRBV7-2 and TRBJ2-7; D possibly matches TRBD1 or TRBD2 (6 bases each). Germline loops: CDR1 SGHTA, CDR2 FQGNSA. V was cut by 2 bases and J by 6 bases, with 14 bases left in between. This CDR3 has 14 residues. CDR3 nucleotide sequence: TGTGCCAGCAGCTTAAGCTTAGGGGGGATCGAGCAGTACTTC. Translation: CASSLSLGGIEQYF.

The chain has TRBV20-1 and TRBJ2-1; D not resolved. There are 12 residues in the CDR3. Trimming took 6 bases from V and 5 from J, leaving 11 bases between them. Germline V gives CDR1 DFQATT, CDR2 SNEGSKA (reference sequence). The CDR3: CSATSRNNEQFF. Here the CDR3 DNA reads TGCAGTGCCACTTCCAGGAACAATGAGCAGTTCTTC.

Only a few counts were recorded for this clonotype. The J gene is TRBJ2-2, the V gene TRBV5-5; 7 bases map to TRBD2. Losses at the gene ends were 5 bases for V and 7 bases for J; bases not matched to a gene: 11. The V gene's germline CDR1 is SGHKS and CDR2 YYEKEE (reference sequence). This CDR3 contains 15 residues. The CDR3 DNA sequence: TGTGCCAGCAGGGCTAGGGCGGGAGTTGTCGGGGAGCTGTTTTTT. Translation gives CASRARAGVVGELFF.

Regarding this clonotype: Its ends do not fully match the called genes, so a read error is possible. The chain recombines TRBV7-9 with TRBJ2-7, with D possibly matching TRBD1 (5 bases). Germline values: CDR1 SEHNR, CDR2 FQNEAQ (reference sequence). The CDR3 is made up of 14 amino acids. The CDR3 reads CASSHDRATYEEYF. In DNA, the CDR3 is TGTGCCAGCAGCCACGACAGAGCCACATACGAGGAGTACTTC. The whole variable domain, filled in from reference TRBV7-9 and TRBJ2-7, reads DTGVSQNPRHKITKRGQNVTFRCDPISEHNRLYWYRQTLGQGPEFLTYFQNEAQLEKSRLLSDRFSAERPKGSFSTLEIQRTEQGDSAMYLCASSHDRATYEEYFGPGTRLTVT.

There are many counts of this clonotype. The genes are TRBV6-1 and TRBJ1-1, with D possibly matching TRBD1 (6 bases). Per the germline V gene, CDR1 is MNHNS and CDR2 is SASEGT. The CDR3 sequence is 14 residues long. Trimming left V 5 bases short and J 4 bases short, with 14 bases between. The CDR3: CASSLLPGATEAFF. The CDR3 DNA reads as TGTGCCAGCAGTCTACTACCGGGGGCCACTGAAGCTTTCTTT.

The chain employs TRBV6-1 and TRBJ2-1; 7 positions match TRBD1. V was clipped by 6 bases and J by 5 bases; unmatched bases: 10. CDR3 length: 15 residues. Germline V gene lookup returns CDR1 MNHNS and CDR2 SASEGT. The CDR3 sequence is CASSSLGTANNEQFF. The CDR3 DNA sequence: TGTGCCAGCAGCTCCCTCGGGACAGCCAACAATGAGCAGTTCTTC.

As for this clonotype: The likely explanation is a read error, given a far larger clone one base away. It is likely a read error, because the conserved phenylalanine at the end of the CDR3 is missing. The chain uses TRBV7-9 and TRBJ2-7; D is unresolved. The CDR3 is 12 residues long. CDR1 and CDR2 from the germline V gene are SEHNR and FQNEAQ (reference sequence). V was pared by 5 bases and J by 5 bases, with 10 bases between. CDR3 in DNA: TGTGCCAGCAGCCCTTCAGGACACGAGCAGTACTCC. Translated: CASSPSGHEQYS.

There are many counts of this clonotype. The genes are TRBV2 and TRBJ1-1; no clear D. Germline-derived CDR1 and CDR2 are SNHLY and FYNNEI. V was pared by 11 bases and J by 1 base, with 8 bases between. CDR3 size: 11 residues. CDR3 region: CACSRNTEAFF. In DNA form, the CDR3 reads TGTGCCTGTAGCAGGAACACTGAAGCTTTCTTT.

This clonotype has more than one count but fewer than ten. The chain links TRBV24-1 to TRBJ2-1; D may be TRBD2 (6 bases). Deletions cut 3 bases from V and 1 base from J, with 15 bases between. Germline values: CDR1 KGHDR, CDR2 SFDVKD. This CDR3 spans 17 amino acids. CDR3 in amino acids: CATSDRKGLSSYNEQFF. The CDR3 bases are TGTGCCACCAGTGATCGGAAAGGACTATCTTCCTACAATGAGCAGTTCTTC.

In its sample, this clonotype was seen many times. The chain recombines TRBV30 with TRBJ1-5; 7 bases fit TRBD1. Germline V lookup: CDR1 GTSNPN, CDR2 SVGIG (reference sequence). The CDR3 totals 13 residues. J was trimmed by 4 bases and V by 2 bases; bases with no gene match: 2. CDR3 amino acids: CAWSTGENQPQHF. Here the CDR3 DNA reads TGTGCCTGGAGTACAGGGGAAAATCAGCCCCAGCATTTT. Drawing the rest from reference TRBV30 and TRBJ1-5, the complete variable domain is SQTIHQWPATLVQPVGSPLSLECTVEGTSNPNLYWYRQAAGRGLQLLFYSVGIGQISSEVPQNLSASRPQDRQFILSSKKLLLSDSGFYLCAWSTGENQPQHFGDGTRLSIL.

This clonotype was seen ten or more times. The chain employs TRBV2 and TRBJ2-5; weak D call: TRBD2 (6 bases). V was cut by 5 bases and J by 1 base, with 14 bases left in between. The CDR3 runs 15 residues. Germline CDR1 and CDR2: SNHLY and FYNNEI. This chain's CDR3 is CASSIAEVPQETQYF. CDR3 coding DNA: TGTGCCAGCAGTATAGCGGAAGTACCCCAAGAGACCCAGTACTTC.

This clonotype came up many times. J is TRBJ1-2 and V is TRBV28; TRBD1 is a possible D gene (6 bases). V was cut by 6 bases and J by 7 bases, with 12 bases left in between. The CDR3 has 12 residues. The V gene's germline CDR1 is MDHEN and CDR2 SYDVKM. The CDR3 DNA reads TGTGCCAGCAGGTCCAGGGGTAGTGGCTACACCTTC. This sequence encodes CASRSRGSGYTF.

This clonotype was counted only a few times. A junction end diverges from the germline sequence, so it may reflect a read error. The V gene is TRBV20-1, the J gene TRBJ1-4, with 8 bases fitting TRBD1. In germline, CDR1 is DFQATT, CDR2 SNEGSKA (reference sequence). This CDR3 has 15 amino acids. CDR3 region: CSTSGARGRVEKLFF. The CDR3, as DNA: TGCAGTACTAGTGGGGCCAGGGGGCGCGTTGAAAAACTGTTTTTT.

The V call is TRBV12-3 or TRBV12-4, the J call TRBJ1-2; no clear D gene. Trimming shortened V by 1 base and J by 2 bases, and 11 bases separated the two germline ends. The length of the CDR3 is 15 residues. The CDR3 DNA reads as TGTGCCAGCAGTTTAGGGTCGGCAAAGAACTATGGCTACACCTTC. It translates to CASSLGSAKNYGYTF.

This clonotype was found many times. This chain joins TRBV12-3 or TRBV12-4 and TRBJ2-2; possible D gene TRBD2, 6 bases. This CDR3 has 18 amino acids. The V end was cut by 10 bases, the J end by 3 bases, with 27 bases between. This CDR3 reads CATNASPGTPPHTGELFF. CDR3 DNA sequence: TGTGCCACCAACGCATCACCCGGGACTCCACCTCACACCGGGGAGCTGTTTTTT.

This clonotype showed up many times. The chain uses TRBV27 and TRBJ2-3, with 15 bases matching TRBD2. Germline-derived CDR1 and CDR2 are MNHEY and SMNVEV (reference sequence). V lost 0 bases, J lost 8 bases, and 6 bases stayed unmatched. This CDR3 has 17 amino acids. For the CDR3, the DNA is TGTGCCAGCAGTTTATCCGGACTAGCGGGAGGGGTTGGTACGCAGTATTTT. Amino acids: CASSLSGLAGGVGTQYF.

J is TRBJ1-2 and V is TRBV4-1; D not certain. Germline CDR1 reads MGHRA; CDR2 reads YSYEKL. The CDR3 contains 15 residues. V was clipped by 4 bases and J by 3 bases, with 15 bases between them. DNA of the CDR3: TGCGCCAGCAGCCCGACCCCCGGTGGGGACTATGGCTACACCTTC. It translates to CASSPTPGGDYGYTF.

The chain links TRBV5-4 to TRBJ2-3; the match to TRBD2 covers 10 bases. V trimming: 3 bases; J trimming: 4 bases; junction bases outside the gene matches: 5. The germline V gene has CDR1 SGHNT and CDR2 YYREEE (reference sequence). The CDR3 extends over 15 amino acids. The CDR3 loop reads CASSSSGRGADTQYF. DNA for the CDR3: TGTGCCAGCAGCTCCAGCGGGAGGGGCGCAGATACGCAGTATTTT.